The 19 T cell receptor beta chains given below trace back to one sample, sequenced in a study of T cells in Graves' hyperthyroidism and ophthalmopathy. Researchers took RNA transcripts and amplified the TCR beta CDR3 regions from them. A set of HTBI primers served as the primers for a first-round RT-PCR of the TCR CDR3. MiXCR was run by TCRdb on the multiplex PCR reads, yielding one entry per CDR3 protein. Altogether under 400,000 distinct CDR3 sequences are present, 15% to 19% being singletons, with the ten largest covering 25% to 35%. The sample consisted of blood. The receptors were sampled from a woman under 30 with Graves' hyperthyroidism that later progressed to Graves' ophthalmopathy.

This clonotype was observed at least ten times. V and J are TRBV27 and TRBJ1-5; tentative D call: TRBD1 (6 bases). The germline gives CDR1 MNHEY, CDR2 SMNVEV (reference sequence). V gave up 5 bases and J gave up 3 bases, with 8 bases separating them. The CDR3 extends over 13 amino acids. The CDR3 loop reads CASSRQVNQPQHF. CDR3 coding DNA: TGTGCCAGCAGTCGACAGGTCAATCAGCCCCAGCATTTT.

This clonotype was observed many times. As DNA, the CDR3 is TGCGCCAGCAGCGGGGGACAGAAAAGTACCCAGTACTTC. This encodes CASSGGQKSTQYF. The rearrangement uses TRBV5-1 and TRBJ2-5; 7 bases line up with TRBD1. Germline values: CDR1 SGHRS, CDR2 YFSETQ. This CDR3 contains 13 residues. V lost 4 bases and J lost 8; bases outside the gene matches: 8.

At least ten counts were recorded for this clonotype. The chain is built from TRBV28 and TRBJ1-1; D is uncertain. The germline CDR1 and CDR2 sequences are MDHEN and SYDVKM. There are 15 residues in the CDR3. V was shortened by 4 bases and J by 5 bases, with 17 bases between the two germline ends. The CDR3 here is CASSSHGSVQTEAFF. Here the CDR3 DNA reads TGTGCCAGCAGTTCCCACGGGTCGGTACAGACTGAAGCTTTCTTT.

The genes are TRBV7-2 and TRBJ2-1; 10 bases align to TRBD2. The CDR3 contains 16 residues. CDR1 is SGHTA and CDR2 is FQGNSA in the germline V gene. Germline trimming cut 1 base from V and 7 bases from J; bases unmatched to any gene: 7. CDR3 coding DNA: TGTGCCAGCAGCTTAGTGGCTAGCGGGAGCCGGAATGAGCAGTTCTTC. Translating it yields CASSLVASGSRNEQFF.

This clonotype occurred a few times. CDR3 DNA sequence: TGCAGTGCCGAGGAAGTCGGACTGTTTTTT. Amino acids: CSAEEVGLFF. This chain links TRBV20-1 with TRBJ1-4, with D hard to call. V lost 6 bases to trimming and J lost 13 bases, with 12 bases between them. This CDR3 has 10 residues. Looked up from germline, CDR1 is DFQATT and CDR2 is SNEGSKA (reference sequence).

This clonotype was counted many times. The chain employs TRBV5-1 and TRBJ1-1; weak D call: TRBD1 (6 bases). Trimming removed 3 bases at V and 2 bases at J, with 23 bases between. Germline CDR1 reads SGHRS; CDR2 reads YFSETQ. This CDR3 has 18 amino acids. CDR3 residues: CASSSNPGWGQRNTEAFF. The CDR3 region has the DNA TGCGCCAGCAGCTCGAACCCAGGTTGGGGGCAGAGAAACACTGAAGCTTTCTTT. Together with reference TRBV5-1 and TRBJ1-1, the CDR3 gives the full variable domain: KAGVTQTPRYLIKTRGQQVTLSCSPISGHRSVSWYQQTPGQGLQFLFEYFSETQRNKGNFPGRFSGRQFSNSRSEMNVSTLELGDSALYLCASSSNPGWGQRNTEAFFGQGTRLTVV.

This clonotype came up many times. The V call is TRBV27, the J call TRBJ2-7; D not resolved. V lost 2 bases and J 5 bases, leaving 10 bases between the germline ends. Germline CDR1 MNHEY, CDR2 SMNVEV (reference sequence). This CDR3 has 13 amino acids. The CDR3 bases are TGTGCCAGCAGTTTAGGGCCAGTCCACGAGCAGTACTTC. It translates to CASSLGPVHEQYF.

The table lists this clonotype with a few counts. The J gene is TRBJ2-1, the V gene TRBV15; D perhaps matches TRBD2 (5 bases). Per germline, CDR1 LNHNV and CDR2 YYDKDF (reference sequence). This CDR3 is built from 16 residues. V was cut by 5 bases and J by 11 bases, with 25 bases left in between. CDR3 nucleotides: TGTGCCACCAGCCCGACCCCTAGGCAGAAAGGACTTAAGCAGTTCTTC. Translation: CATSPTPRQKGLKQFF.

This clonotype appeared a few times. The V and J genes are TRBV3-1 and TRBJ1-4; 9 bases map to TRBD1. V was pared by 1 base and J by 6 bases, with 0 bases of the junction left unmatched. Germline-derived CDR1 and CDR2 are LGHDT and YNNKEL (reference sequence). CDR3 length: 14 residues. CDR3 coding DNA: TGTGCCAGCAGCCAAGGGACAGGGGATGAAAAACTGTTTTTT. Its translation is CASSQGTGDEKLFF.

This clonotype was seen only once. The CDR3 reads CASNAGSTDTQYF. The CDR3 bases are TGTGCCAGCAATGCGGGAAGCACAGATACGCAGTATTTT. This chain connects TRBV6-1 to TRBJ2-3, with a tentative D call TRBD2 (6 bases). The CDR3 is made up of 13 amino acids. Trimming took off 7 bases at V and 0 bases at J, with 8 bases between the two ends. Germline V gene sequence: CDR1 MNHNS, CDR2 SASEGT.

The rearrangement uses TRBV18 and TRBJ2-2; the D gene is possibly TRBD2 (5 bases). The CDR3 is made up of 15 amino acids. Germline CDR1 KGHSH, CDR2 LQKENI. Trimming pared 2 bases from V and 2 bases from J, leaving 9 bases between. CDR3 sequence: CASSPGSGNTGELFF. CDR3 nucleotides: TGTGCCAGCTCACCAGGGAGTGGAAACACCGGGGAGCTGTTTTTT. The whole variable domain, remainder taken from reference TRBV18 and TRBJ2-2, is NAGVMQNPRHLVRRRGQEARLRCSPMKGHSHVYWYRQLPEEGLKFMVYLQKENIIDESGMPKERFSAEFPKEGPSILRIQQVVRGDSAAYFCASSPGSGNTGELFFGEGSRLTVL.

This clonotype has only a few counts. The rearrangement uses TRBV3-1 and TRBJ1-5; 9 bases map to TRBD1. Trimming at V came to 1 base and at J to 7 bases, leaving 5 bases not matched to a gene. The CDR3 loop spans 15 amino acids. In germline, CDR1 is LGHDT, CDR2 YNNKEL (reference sequence). The DNA of the CDR3 is TGTGCCAGCAGCCAAGCCGGGACAGGGATCCAGCCCCAGCATTTT. Translated, it gives CASSQAGTGIQPQHF.

This clonotype occurred many times. The chain uses TRBV4-2 and TRBJ1-4, with TRBD1 matching 8 bases. The J segment lost 8 bases and the V segment lost 1 base, leaving 9 bases of the junction unmatched. Germline-derived CDR1 and CDR2 are LGHNA and YNFKEQ. The CDR3 loop spans 16 amino acids. DNA of the CDR3: TGTGCCAGCAGCCAAGGGGAAGGGACAGGAGGAGAAAAACTGTTTTTT. Protein product: CASSQGEGTGGEKLFF.

Worth noting for this clonotype: A clone one base away is much larger, so this may be a read error. The V gene is TRBV24-1, the J gene TRBJ2-3, with D possibly TRBD2 on 6 matching bases. Germline V gene sequence: CDR1 KGHDR, CDR2 SFDVKD. This CDR3 is 16 amino acids long. CDR3 region: CAASDPGAGPTDTQYF. The CDR3 nucleotides are TGTGCCGCCAGTGACCCTGGGGCGGGACCCACAGATACGCAGTATTTT.

This chain uses TRBV6-1 with TRBJ2-7; 7 bases are a match to TRBD2. In germline, CDR1 is MNHNS, CDR2 SASEGT. This CDR3 has 14 residues. With 6 bases clipped from V and 3 bases from J, the junction kept 8 bases outside the gene matches. This chain's CDR3 is CASRKMTSSYEQYF. CDR3 DNA: TGTGCCAGCAGGAAGATGACTAGCAGCTACGAGCAGTACTTC.

This clonotype was seen ten or more times. The chain recombines TRBV28 with TRBJ2-1, with D perhaps matching TRBD2 (6 bases). The CDR3 totals 16 residues. Germline CDR1 is MDHEN and CDR2 is SYDVKM. Trimming shortened V by 6 bases and J by 0 bases, and 15 bases separated the two germline ends. The CDR3 protein is CASSRGIGSSYNEQFF. In nucleotides, the CDR3 is TGTGCCAGCAGCCGCGGGATAGGGAGCTCCTACAATGAGCAGTTCTTC. The full variable domain, in which reference TRBV28 and TRBJ2-1 provide the parts outside the CDR3, is DVKVTQSSRYLVKRTGEKVFLECVQDMDHENMFWYRQDPGLGLRLIYFSYDVKMKEKGDIPEGYSVSREKKERFSLILESASTNQTSMYLCASSRGIGSSYNEQFFGPGTRLTVL.

Many counts were recorded for this clonotype. The V and J genes are TRBV11-2 and TRBJ2-7; D not certain. Germline V gene sequence: CDR1 SGHAT, CDR2 FQNNGV. The V gene lost 5 bases and the J gene lost 6 bases, with 14 bases spanning the gap. The CDR3 extends over 13 amino acids. The CDR3 DNA follows: TGTGCCAGCAGCCCGGGTGCGACTGGCGAGCAGTACTTC. Translating it yields CASSPGATGEQYF.

This clonotype was seen ten or more times. The chain combines TRBV6-6 with TRBJ2-3, with D uncertain. Trimming pared 2 bases from V and 0 bases from J, leaving 9 bases between. The V gene's germline CDR1 is MNHNY and CDR2 SVGAGI (reference sequence). The CDR3 extends over 15 amino acids. The DNA for the CDR3 is TGTGCCAGCAGTTACCCGGCCCGTAGCACAGATACGCAGTATTTT. This encodes CASSYPARSTDTQYF.

This clonotype appeared a single time. The chain couples TRBV5-6 to TRBJ1-2; no clear D gene. Germline V lookup: CDR1 SGHDT, CDR2 YYEEEE. This CDR3 spans 13 amino acids. V lost 6 bases to trimming and J lost 2 bases, with 11 bases between them. CDR3 nucleotides: TGTGCCAGCAAAGAGACAACCAACTATGGCTACACCTTC. Protein: CASKETTNYGYTF.